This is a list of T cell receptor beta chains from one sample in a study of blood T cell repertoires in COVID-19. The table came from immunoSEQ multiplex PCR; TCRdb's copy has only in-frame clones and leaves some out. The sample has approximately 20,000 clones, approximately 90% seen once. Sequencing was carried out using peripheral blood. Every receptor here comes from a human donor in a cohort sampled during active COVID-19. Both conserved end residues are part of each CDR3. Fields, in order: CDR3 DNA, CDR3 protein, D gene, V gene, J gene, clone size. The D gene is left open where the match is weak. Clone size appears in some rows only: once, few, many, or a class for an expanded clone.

CDR3 DNA: TGTGCCAGCCGTCGGGGGGGCGGGAACACCGGGGAGCTGTTTTTT
CDR3 protein: CASRRGGGNTGELFF
D gene: TRBD2
V gene: TRBV9
J gene: TRBJ2-2
clone size: once

CDR3 DNA: TGCGCCAGCAGCTTGGCTAGGACAGGGAACTATGGCTACACCTTC
CDR3 protein: CASSLARTGNYGYTF
D gene: TRBD1
V gene: TRBV5-1
J gene: TRBJ1-2
clone size: NA

CDR3 DNA: TGTGCCAGCAGAAGAGTGAGGACCGGGGAGCTGTTTTTT
CDR3 protein: CASRRVRTGELFF
D gene: NA
V gene: TRBV6-5
J gene: TRBJ2-2
clone size: NA

CDR3 DNA: TGTGCCTGGGGGGGCCTCAGGGACATAGGAAGCTACGAGCAGTACTTC
CDR3 protein: CAWGGLRDIGSYEQYF
D gene: NA
V gene: TRBV30
J gene: TRBJ2-7
clone size: once

CDR3 DNA: TGCAGCGTTGACCAGCGGGGCACAGATACGCAGTATTTT
CDR3 protein: CSVDQRGTDTQYF
D gene: NA
V gene: TRBV29-1
J gene: TRBJ2-3
clone size: NA

CDR3 DNA: TGTGCCAGCAGTGAAGGACTTGCAAGCTCCTACGAGCAGTACTTC
CDR3 protein: CASSEGLASSYEQYF
D gene: NA
V gene: TRBV2
J gene: TRBJ2-7
clone size: few

CDR3 DNA: TGTGCCAGCAGCTCCAATCCCTACGGGCAGTACTTC
CDR3 protein: CASSSNPYGQYF
D gene: NA
V gene: TRBV6-6
J gene: TRBJ2-7
clone size: once

CDR3 DNA: TGCGCCAGCAGCTTGCGGGGGAGCTCCTACAATGAGCAGTTCTTC
CDR3 protein: CASSLRGSSYNEQFF
D gene: NA
V gene: TRBV5-1
J gene: TRBJ2-1
clone size: NA

CDR3 DNA: TGTGCCAGCAGCGACACTAGCGGGAGGTTCGGTGAGCAGTTCTTC
CDR3 protein: CASSDTSGRFGEQFF
D gene: TRBD2
V gene: TRBV6-5
J gene: TRBJ2-1
clone size: NA

CDR3 DNA: TGTGCCAGCAGCCCCATTGAGGAGTATGGCTACACCTTC
CDR3 protein: CASSPIEEYGYTF
D gene: NA
V gene: TRBV9
J gene: TRBJ1-2
clone size: NA

CDR3 DNA: TGCGCCAGCAGCCAAGATCCCAGGGGTATTGGCTACGAGCAGTACTTC
CDR3 protein: CASSQDPRGIGYEQYF
D gene: NA
V gene: TRBV4-3
J gene: TRBJ2-7
clone size: NA

CDR3 DNA: TGTGCCAGTAGTATCTTAGCGGGGGGGCCTTACGAGCAGTACTTC
CDR3 protein: CASSILAGGPYEQYF
D gene: TRBD2
V gene: TRBV19
J gene: TRBJ2-7
clone size: NA

CDR3 DNA: TGCGCCAGCAGCTTTGTTCGAGACAGCCCAAGCACTGAAGCTTTCTTT
CDR3 protein: CASSFVRDSPSTEAFF
D gene: NA
V gene: TRBV5-1
J gene: TRBJ1-1
clone size: NA

CDR3 DNA: TGTGCCAGCAGCCAGGGGACAGGGACTGAAGCTTTCTTT
CDR3 protein: CASSQGTGTEAFF
D gene: TRBD1
V gene: TRBV14
J gene: TRBJ1-1
clone size: NA

CDR3 DNA: TGCGCCAGCAGCTTGGCCGACAGGGCGTATGGCTACACCTTC
CDR3 protein: CASSLADRAYGYTF
D gene: TRBD1
V gene: TRBV5-1
J gene: TRBJ1-2
clone size: NA

CDR3 DNA: TGCGCCAGCAGCTTGGCCGCTAGCGGGAGTCGGGCCGGGGAGCTGTTTTTT
CDR3 protein: CASSLAASGSRAGELFF
D gene: TRBD2
V gene: TRBV5-1
J gene: TRBJ2-2
clone size: once

CDR3 DNA: TGTGCCAGCAGCCTGAGGTCAGATACGCAGTATTTT
CDR3 protein: CASSLRSDTQYF
D gene: NA
V gene: TRBV9
J gene: TRBJ2-3
clone size: NA

CDR3 DNA: TGTGCCAGCAGTGAAAGGCTAGCGGGAGCGAGAACCTACGAGCAGTACTTC
CDR3 protein: CASSERLAGARTYEQYF
D gene: TRBD2
V gene: TRBV2
J gene: TRBJ2-7
clone size: NA

CDR3 DNA: TGTGCCAGCAGCCCCTCCCGAGGCGGCCCCTACGAGCAGTACTTC
CDR3 protein: CASSPSRGGPYEQYF
D gene: NA
V gene: TRBV27
J gene: TRBJ2-7
clone size: NA

CDR3 DNA: TGTGCCAGCAGCCAAGAGTCGACAGGGGGAATCGATGAGCAGTTCTTC
CDR3 protein: CASSQESTGGIDEQFF
D gene: TRBD1
V gene: TRBV3-1/TRBV3-2
J gene: TRBJ2-1
clone size: NA

CDR3 DNA: TGTGCCAGCAGCCAGGGCACCTTCTATGGCTACACCTTC
CDR3 protein: CASSQGTFYGYTF
D gene: NA
V gene: TRBV14
J gene: TRBJ1-2
clone size: NA

CDR3 DNA: TGTGCCAGCCGGGGGACAGACCTTTTAAGCTCCTATAATTCACCCCTCCACTTT
CDR3 protein: CASRGTDLLSSYNSPLHF
D gene: TRBD1
V gene: TRBV3-1/TRBV3-2
J gene: TRBJ1-6
clone size: NA

CDR3 DNA: TGTGCCAGCAGTTTACGAATCCCGGGACAAGGAAGCGGGGAGCTGTTTTTT
CDR3 protein: CASSLRIPGQGSGELFF
D gene: NA
V gene: TRBV27
J gene: TRBJ2-2
clone size: NA

CDR3 DNA: TGTGCCAGCAGCCCTGTACTAGCGGGGACCCTCAGCGGGGAGACCCAGTACTTC
CDR3 protein: CASSPVLAGTLSGETQYF
D gene: TRBD2
V gene: TRBV6-2/TRBV6-3
J gene: TRBJ2-5
clone size: NA

CDR3 DNA: TGTGCCAGTAGTAGCCGGGACAGGGGCGCCAAAAACATTCAGTACTTC
CDR3 protein: CASSSRDRGAKNIQYF
D gene: TRBD1
V gene: TRBV19
J gene: TRBJ2-4
clone size: NA

CDR3 DNA: TGTGCCACCAGTGACCCCGGGACTGCCACAGATACGCAGTATTTT
CDR3 protein: CATSDPGTATDTQYF
D gene: NA
V gene: TRBV24-1
J gene: TRBJ2-3
clone size: NA

CDR3 DNA: TGTGCCAGCAGCCCCGTCGAGGGCAACTATGGCTACACCTTC
CDR3 protein: CASSPVEGNYGYTF
D gene: NA
V gene: TRBV11-1
J gene: TRBJ1-2
clone size: NA

CDR3 DNA: TGTGCCAGCAGCCAAGCAGTTCGGGGTTTTATCGGTTCACCCCTCCACTTT
CDR3 protein: CASSQAVRGFIGSPLHF
D gene: NA
V gene: TRBV4-2
J gene: TRBJ1-6
clone size: NA

CDR3 DNA: TGTGCCAGCAGCTTAGGGGTAGCGGGAGACGAGAATGAGCAGTTCTTC
CDR3 protein: CASSLGVAGDENEQFF
D gene: TRBD2
V gene: TRBV11-3
J gene: TRBJ2-1
clone size: NA

CDR3 DNA: TGTGCCAGCAGCTTAGTAGGAGACAGGGCCTATTCACCCCTCCACTTT
CDR3 protein: CASSLVGDRAYSPLHF
D gene: TRBD1
V gene: TRBV7-8
J gene: TRBJ1-6
clone size: NA

CDR3 DNA: TGTGCCAGCAGTAAGCCGGGACAGGGGTCCTACGAGCAGTACTTC
CDR3 protein: CASSKPGQGSYEQYF
D gene: TRBD1
V gene: TRBV27
J gene: TRBJ2-7
clone size: NA

CDR3 DNA: TGTGCCAGTAGTAGCACGGGGACAGATACGCAGTATTTT
CDR3 protein: CASSSTGTDTQYF
D gene: NA
V gene: TRBV19
J gene: TRBJ2-3
clone size: NA

CDR3 DNA: TGCGCCAGCAGCTTGGGGGGCCCTCAAGAGACCCAGTACTTC
CDR3 protein: CASSLGGPQETQYF
D gene: NA
V gene: TRBV5-1
J gene: TRBJ2-5
clone size: NA

CDR3 DNA: TGTGCCAGCAGCTTAAGTAGGGGGCTAAGTGGAGAGACCCAGTACTTC
CDR3 protein: CASSLSRGLSGETQYF
D gene: TRBD1
V gene: TRBV11-2
J gene: TRBJ2-5
clone size: NA

CDR3 DNA: TGTGCCTGGAGTGTTAATCGGGGGGTTAAGTCCAATCAGCCCCAGCATTTT
CDR3 protein: CAWSVNRGVKSNQPQHF
D gene: NA
V gene: TRBV30
J gene: TRBJ1-5
clone size: NA

CDR3 DNA: TGTGCCAGCAGCGCGCAGGGTTTCAATCAGCCCCAGCATTTT
CDR3 protein: CASSAQGFNQPQHF
D gene: NA
V gene: TRBV7-2
J gene: TRBJ1-5
clone size: NA

CDR3 DNA: TGTGCCAGCAGCCCTAGAGCGAGCGGGTCTTACAATGAGCAGTTCTTC
CDR3 protein: CASSPRASGSYNEQFF
D gene: NA
V gene: TRBV7-2
J gene: TRBJ2-1
clone size: NA

CDR3 DNA: TGTGCCAGCAGACAGTCGAACACTGAAGCTTTCTTT
CDR3 protein: CASRQSNTEAFF
D gene: NA
V gene: TRBV11-2
J gene: TRBJ1-1
clone size: NA

CDR3 DNA: TGTGCCAGCAGTGATCATAGCGGGGGGACCACCTACGAGCAGTACTTC
CDR3 protein: CASSDHSGGTTYEQYF
D gene: TRBD2
V gene: TRBV2
J gene: TRBJ2-7
clone size: NA

CDR3 DNA: TGTGCCAGCAGCCTCCAGGGGGCAGCTGAAGCTTTCTTT
CDR3 protein: CASSLQGAAEAFF
D gene: TRBD1
V gene: TRBV6-5
J gene: TRBJ1-1
clone size: NA

CDR3 DNA: TGTGCCAGCAGCCCAGGGTTTGCGGGGGGGCAAGAGACCCAGTACTTC
CDR3 protein: CASSPGFAGGQETQYF
D gene: TRBD2
V gene: TRBV11-3
J gene: TRBJ2-5
clone size: NA

CDR3 DNA: TGTGCCAGCAGTTTAGTGGGACAGGGGCGGCACAATGAGCAGTTCTTC
CDR3 protein: CASSLVGQGRHNEQFF
D gene: TRBD1
V gene: TRBV28
J gene: TRBJ2-1
clone size: NA

CDR3 DNA: TGTGCCAGCAGCCTAGGGACAGACAATGAGCAGTTCTTC
CDR3 protein: CASSLGTDNEQFF
D gene: TRBD1
V gene: TRBV5-6
J gene: TRBJ2-1
clone size: NA

CDR3 DNA: TGTGCCAGCAGCGTGGGACTAGGGAAAGAGACCCAGTACTTC
CDR3 protein: CASSVGLGKETQYF
D gene: TRBD2
V gene: TRBV6-2/TRBV6-3
J gene: TRBJ2-5
clone size: NA

CDR3 DNA: TGTGCCACCAGCAGAGCGGGACACTCAGAGACCCAGTACTTC
CDR3 protein: CATSRAGHSETQYF
D gene: NA
V gene: TRBV15
J gene: TRBJ2-5
clone size: NA

CDR3 DNA: TGTGCCAGCAGTTTAAATAATCCTAACTATGGCTACACCTTC
CDR3 protein: CASSLNNPNYGYTF
D gene: NA
V gene: TRBV28
J gene: TRBJ1-2
clone size: once

CDR3 DNA: TGTGCCAGCAGTTTATTAACTACCCTGACTAGCCGGTACGAGCAGTACTTC
CDR3 protein: CASSLLTTLTSRYEQYF
D gene: TRBD2
V gene: TRBV27
J gene: TRBJ2-7
clone size: once

CDR3 DNA: TGTGCCAGCAGTTACTCCTCCAGGGGAACAGATACGCAGTATTTT
CDR3 protein: CASSYSSRGTDTQYF
D gene: NA
V gene: TRBV6-2/TRBV6-3
J gene: TRBJ2-3
clone size: once

CDR3 DNA: TGTGCCTGGAGTGTGATCAGGGGTTTGGGAGAGCAGTACTTC
CDR3 protein: CAWSVIRGLGEQYF
D gene: NA
V gene: TRBV30
J gene: TRBJ2-7
clone size: NA

CDR3 DNA: TGCGCCAGCAGCCAGGTCCCAGGTTCGGTCGAGACCCAGTACTTC
CDR3 protein: CASSQVPGSVETQYF
D gene: NA
V gene: TRBV5-1
J gene: TRBJ2-5
clone size: NA

CDR3 DNA: TGTGCCAGCTCACCCCGAATAGCGGGGGAGCAAGAGACCCAGTACTTC
CDR3 protein: CASSPRIAGEQETQYF
D gene: TRBD2
V gene: TRBV18
J gene: TRBJ2-5
clone size: NA

CDR3 DNA: TGTGCCAGCAGGCTCCCCGGGACAGGTTCGTTCGGCTACACCTTC
CDR3 protein: CASRLPGTGSFGYTF
D gene: TRBD1
V gene: TRBV6-5
J gene: TRBJ1-2
clone size: NA

CDR3 DNA: TGTGCCAGCAGCTTAGTAATGGGACAGGGGGCTTACGAGCAGTACTTC
CDR3 protein: CASSLVMGQGAYEQYF
D gene: TRBD1
V gene: TRBV11-2
J gene: TRBJ2-7
clone size: NA